This T cell receptor (beta chain) is from a study of beta chain features in type 1 diabetes. Whole-study results and caveats: It was among patients, rather than healthy donors, that naive, central memory and Treg TCRB repertoires appeared more similar. In all four CD4+ subsets, TCRB CDR3 length was significantly, moderately reduced in type 1 diabetes. The study found fewer insertions and more deletions at VDJ junctions in type 1 diabetes patients. cDNA-based sequencing might over-represent cells highly expressing TCR.

As every portion of the isolated RNA was reverse transcribed, the sequencing read expressed TCRB transcripts. The study sequenced naive, central memory and regulatory T cell samples to an average of roughly 3.8 million reads. Using immunoSEQ multiplex PCR, the repertoire was profiled, and TCRdb retains in-frame clones only, with some absent. The table has 100,000 to 150,000 clones, 7% to 10% seen once; the top ten hold 0.7% to 0.85%. The germline gives CDR1 SNHLY, CDR2 FYNNEI. V was cut by 5 bases and J by 4 bases, with 8 bases left in between. The CDR3 has 12 residues. This clone has more than one count but fewer than ten. Its antigen remains unknown.

The sequence came from a man aged 25 to 40 with type 1 diabetes. The rearrangement uses TRBV2 and TRBJ2-5, with D possibly being TRBD1 (5 bases). The sequencing sample was made of central memory CD4+ T cells from blood. The CDR3 sequence: CASSQGRETQYF. In nucleotides, the CDR3 is TGTGCCAGCAGTCAGGGTAGAGAGACCCAGTACTTC.